This TCR beta chain was captured in a study of blood T cells in healthy people across ages. Germline assignment: CDR1 SNHLY and CDR2 FYNNEI. V lost 11 bases to trimming and J lost 3 bases; unmatched junction nucleotides: 5. The CDR3 runs 13 residues. Primed by a sample-barcoded 5' primer and a J-beta primer mix, a second PCR proceeded for 7 to 11 cycles. A single record per CDR3 protein comes from TCRdb applying MiXCR to the 5' RACE reads. This table holds about 730,000 distinct CDR3 sequences, about 40% found once. V gene TRBV2 combines with J gene TRBJ2-5, with 11 bases identical to TRBD1. Sequenced sample: blood. The TCR was taken from a woman in her sixties or seventies in good health. In DNA, the CDR3 is TGTGCCGGGTTGGGACAGGGGGAAGAGACCCAGTACTTC. Its protein product is CAGLGQGEETQYF. Using reference TRBV2 and TRBJ2-5 for the parts outside the CDR3, the full variable domain is EPEVTQTPSHQVTQMGQEVILRCVPISNHLYFYWYRQILGQKVEFLVSFYNNEISEKSEIFDDQFSVERPDGSNFTLKIRSTKLEDSAMYFCAGLGQGEETQYFGPGTRLLVL.